The clone carrying this TCR beta chain appeared a few times. This record comes from a study of patients and donors after allogeneic stem cell transplantation. TCRdb fed the RT-PCR reads into MiXCR, producing one record per CDR3 protein. In the table there are 920,000 or so distinct CDR3 sequences, 18% of which are singletons. The sequenced sample was blood, either unsorted or a sorted T cell fraction (not recorded which). The sequence was obtained from a human donor who was either an allogeneic HSCT recipient or a stem cell or donor lymphocyte infusion donor (not recorded which). It is not recorded whose cells these are; they may come from a transplant donor.

This chain's CDR3 is CSVKGTNQPQHF. CDR3 coding DNA: TGCAGCGTAAAAGGCACCAATCAGCCCCAGCATTTT. J is TRBJ1-5 and V is TRBV29-1, with no clear D. The germline V and J ends were trimmed by 6 bases and 3 bases, with 9 bases remaining between them. CDR1 is SQVTM and CDR2 is ANQGSEA in the germline V gene. The CDR3 spans 12 residues.